Listed below are T cell receptor beta chains from one sample, sequenced in a study of regulatory T cells in long-lasting Graves disease. TCRdb recomputed calls from the multiplex PCR reads with MiXCR, one row per CDR3 protein. The repertoire has around 480,000 distinct CDR3 sequences, more than 15% of them found once; the top ten carry about 25%. The same sample was also used in a study of T cells in Graves' hyperthyroidism and ophthalmopathy.

This specimen consisted of peripheral blood mononuclear cells (PBMCs), obtained at new diagnosis, from a patient treated with antithyroid drugs. These receptors were taken from a woman aged 35-65 years with Graves disease. CDR3s include the opening cysteine and the closing phenylalanine or tryptophan. The D gene is left open where the match is weak. The listing skips clone size in some rows; elsewhere it reads once, few, many or a size class.

size	V	length	J	D	DNA	CDR3
.	TRBV5-4	13	TRBJ1-4	.	TGTGCCAGCTCGGAGGGCGCAGATGAAAAACTGTTTTTT	CASSEGADEKLFF
many	TRBV3-1	13	TRBJ1-2	.	TGTGCCAGCAGCCAAGGACAACTCTATGGCTACACCTTC	CASSQGQLYGYTF
few	TRBV20-1	15	TRBJ2-5	.	TGCAGTGCTAGAGCTGGGAACCCTGTCCAAGAGACCCAGTACTTC	CSARAGNPVQETQYF
few	TRBV28	15	TRBJ1-5	.	TGTGCCAGCAGTAAAGGGGGGGCACCCAATCAGCCCCAGCATTTT	CASSKGGAPNQPQHF
many	TRBV2	15	TRBJ1-5	.	TGTGCCAGCAGTGAGGATCAGGGAGGTTGGCAGCCCCAGCATTTT	CASSEDQGGWQPQHF
few	TRBV6-1	12	TRBJ2-7	.	TGTGCCACGAGGCCGTCGGGGGACGAGCAGTACTTC	CATRPSGDEQYF
many	TRBV6-1	13	TRBJ1-1	.	TGTGCCAGCAGAACCGGGACCAGGACTGAAGCTTTCTTT	CASRTGTRTEAFF
few	TRBV24-1	13	TRBJ1-1	.	TGTGCCACCAGTGTACCAGGGAGCACTGAAGCTTTCTTT	CATSVPGSTEAFF
many	TRBV5-1	16	TRBJ1-5	.	TGCGCCAGCAGCTTGGGTCAGGTTTATAGCAATCAGCCCCAGCATTTT	CASSLGQVYSNQPQHF
many	TRBV6-1	13	TRBJ2-3	.	TGTGCCAGCAGGCGGCAGGGTACAGATACGCAGTATTTT	CASRRQGTDTQYF
.	TRBV19	14	TRBJ2-3	TRBD1	TGTGCCAGTAGTATTTCGCAAACAGGGGGTACGCAGTATTTT	CASSISQTGGTQYF
few	TRBV20-1	13	TRBJ1-1	TRBD1	TGCAGTGCTCGCAGGGGGTGGGACACTGAAGCTTTCTTT	CSARRGWDTEAFF
many	TRBV12-3/TRBV12-4	13	TRBJ2-2	.	TGTGCCAGCAGTTTCCGGAGGGCCGGGGAGCTGTTTTTT	CASSFRRAGELFF
.	TRBV3-1	16	TRBJ1-3	.	TGTGCCAGCAGCGACGACTATGCTAACTCTGGAAACACCATATATTTT	CASSDDYANSGNTIYF
many	TRBV20-1	15	TRBJ2-5	TRBD2	TGCAGTGCTAGAGTTGCGGGGGGGCCCCGGGAGACCCAGTACTTC	CSARVAGGPRETQYF
.	TRBV5-5	13	TRBJ1-2	TRBD1	TGTGCCAGCAGCTTGTGGGACAGGGAGCGACTCACCTTC	CASSLWDRERLTF
.	TRBV7-6	15	TRBJ2-7	.	TGTGCCAGCAGCCCACAGATAGGGAACTCCTACGAGCAGTACTTC	CASSPQIGNSYEQYF
few	TRBV18	16	TRBJ1-1	.	TGTGCCAGCACGCCATCAGTGGGGGGAATGAACACTGAAGCTTTCTTT	CASTPSVGGMNTEAFF
few	TRBV7-9	13	TRBJ1-4	.	TGTGCCAGCAGCTTATCTGACAATGAAAAACTGTTTTTT	CASSLSDNEKLFF
few	TRBV6-1	15	TRBJ1-5	TRBD1	TGTGCCAGCAGTGAAAGTGGGACAGGGGATCAGCCCCAGCATTTT	CASSESGTGDQPQHF
.	TRBV5-1	12	TRBJ1-1	.	TGCGCCAGCAGGGAACAGATCTCTGAAGCTTTCTTT	CASREQISEAFF
many	TRBV20-1	16	TRBJ2-3	TRBD1	TGCAGTGCAAGTCTCCAGGGACAGTTAACCACAGATACGCAGTATTTT	CSASLQGQLTTDTQYF
.	TRBV12-3/TRBV12-4	19	TRBJ1-6	.	TGTGCCAGTCGCTCTGAAGGCAGGCCCTGGTCCCTTGTTAATTCACCCCTCCACTTT	CASRSEGRPWSLVNSPLHF
.	TRBV12-3/TRBV12-4	13	TRBJ2-1	TRBD2	TGTGCCAGCAAGGCGGGGGGGGGGAATGAGCAGTTCTTC	CASKAGGGNEQFF
.	TRBV7-6	14	TRBJ2-7	.	TGTGCCAGCAGCCCTACAGGGACGGGTTACGAGCAGTACTTC	CASSPTGTGYEQYF
many	TRBV2	15	TRBJ1-2	.	TGTGCCAGCCCAGTCGGGGAGGGGGTCAATTATGGCTACACCTTC	CASPVGEGVNYGYTF
many	TRBV12-3/TRBV12-4	15	TRBJ1-2	.	TGTGCCAGCACTTGGACAGCCAACTACGTCTATGGCTACACCTTC	CASTWTANYVYGYTF
many	TRBV5-1	15	TRBJ1-2	.	TGCGCCAGCAGCTTGGATCTCACAGGTTCTCGGGGCTACACCTTC	CASSLDLTGSRGYTF
.	TRBV5-1	16	TRBJ2-5	TRBD2	TGCGCCAGCAGCTTGGGAATAGCGGGGGCCCAAGAGACCCAGTACTTC	CASSLGIAGAQETQYF
many	TRBV12-3/TRBV12-4	14	TRBJ2-1	.	TGTGCCAGCAGTTACGCGTGGGGTTCCCATGAGCAGTTCTTC	CASSYAWGSHEQFF
many	TRBV24-1	15	TRBJ2-1	.	TGTGCCACCAGTGCACGACAGGGAGGGTACAATGAGCAGTTCTTC	CATSARQGGYNEQFF
.	TRBV7-9	13	TRBJ1-6	TRBD1	TGTGCCAGCATGACAGGGTTCCATTCACCCCTCCACTTT	CASMTGFHSPLHF
many	TRBV6-1	17	TRBJ2-1	.	TGTGCCAGCAGTGATCCCCCGGGACTAGGGGCAGGGGGTGAGCAGTTCTTC	CASSDPPGLGAGGEQFF
many	TRBV30	13	TRBJ2-1	TRBD2	TGTGCCTGGAGCCCGGGACTAGAAGTTGAGCAGTTCTTC	CAWSPGLEVEQFF
once	TRBV12-3/TRBV12-4	13	TRBJ2-6	TRBD1	TGTGCCGTACAGGGGGCTGGGGCCAACGTCCTGACTTTC	CAVQGAGANVLTF
few	TRBV5-5	13	TRBJ1-3	TRBD1	TGTGCCAGCAGCTGGGGACAGGACAACACCATATATTTT	CASSWGQDNTIYF
few	TRBV15	14	TRBJ2-2	TRBD2	TGTGCCACCAGCTACCGGGGGGATACCGGGGAGCTGTTTTTT	CATSYRGDTGELFF
many	TRBV12-3/TRBV12-4	15	TRBJ1-4	.	TGTGCCAGCAGTTTAGGGACAAGGGTTAATGAAAAACTGTTTTTT	CASSLGTRVNEKLFF
.	TRBV9	12	TRBJ1-2	.	TGTGCCAGCAGCGTAACCGGCTATGGCTACACCTTC	CASSVTGYGYTF
many	TRBV12-3/TRBV12-4	17	TRBJ1-1	TRBD1	TGTGCCAGCAGTTCCTCCGGGACAGGGGCTCCCAACACTGAAGCTTTCTTT	CASSSSGTGAPNTEAFF
few	TRBV10-2	15	TRBJ1-1	.	TGCGCCAGCAGTGAGTCGATAGCCCGGAACACTGAAGCTTTCTTT	CASSESIARNTEAFF
.	TRBV29-1	15	TRBJ2-7	TRBD1	TGCAGCGTTGAAGCGGACAGGGGGTATTCCTACGAGCAGTACTTC	CSVEADRGYSYEQYF
.	TRBV6-1	16	TRBJ1-4	.	TGTGCCAGCAGTGAAAGGCAGGGTTTCCATAATGAAAAACTGTTTTTT	CASSERQGFHNEKLFF
few	TRBV11-3	18	TRBJ2-4	.	TGTGCCAGCAGCTCGTCCAAAGACAGCAGACTTAGAGGGAACATTCAGTACTTC	CASSSSKDSRLRGNIQYF
many	TRBV10-2	15	TRBJ1-4	.	TGCGCCAGCAGCCCCGGTCAAGCAACTAATGAAAAACTGTTTTTT	CASSPGQATNEKLFF
few	TRBV5-6	14	TRBJ1-4	.	TGTGCCAGCAGCCAAGGGGGATTTAGTGAAAAACTGTTTTTT	CASSQGGFSEKLFF
many	TRBV13	15	TRBJ2-7	TRBD2	TGTGCCAGCAGCGTTACCGGGACTAACTCCTACGAGCAGTACTTC	CASSVTGTNSYEQYF
.	TRBV6-5	15	TRBJ2-3	.	TGTGCCAGCAGTTACTCAGGGGCCAGCACAGATACGCAGTATTTT	CASSYSGASTDTQYF
many	TRBV6-1	15	TRBJ2-3	TRBD1	TGTGCCAGCAGAATGGGACAGTCGAACACAGATACGCAGTATTTT	CASRMGQSNTDTQYF
.	TRBV6-5	14	TRBJ1-1	.	TGTGCCAGCAGTTACATTCCCAGGGAAACCGAAGCTTTCTTT	CASSYIPRETEAFF
many	TRBV6-2/TRBV6-3	13	TRBJ1-1	.	TGTGCCAGCAGTTACTTAGTGAACACTGAAGCTTTCTTT	CASSYLVNTEAFF
many	TRBV30	11	TRBJ1-1	.	TGTGCCTGGAGTCTCCTTAGTGAAGCTTTCTTT	CAWSLLSEAFF
.	TRBV11-2	13	TRBJ2-7	.	TGTGCCAGCAGCTTAGAGGTAGTCCACGAGCAGTACTTC	CASSLEVVHEQYF
many	TRBV7-8	14	TRBJ1-1	.	TGTGCCAGGGATCCAGACCGCCCGAACACTGAAGCTTTCTTT	CARDPDRPNTEAFF